This TCR beta chain stems from a study of response to subunit inactivated influenza vaccine. A few counts support this clonotype. The CDR3 covers 15 residues. The V and J ends lost 3 bases and 1 base respectively, with 13 bases between them. Per germline, CDR1 ENHRY and CDR2 SYGVKD. TCRdb reanalysed the RT-PCR reads using MiXCR and keeps one entry per CDR3 protein. The table has some 200,000 distinct CDR3 sequences, roughly 12% seen once. These records were also assigned to another study, of T cells expressing NK-cell markers. This second study notes: Synthesis of TCR beta cDNA relied on 5'RACE template switching carrying UMIs. The authors sequenced eight donors, of whom seven were HCMV-seropositive and one was seronegative. The use of an anti-gamma-delta TCR antibody, which was added in several experiments, restricted sorting to T cells expressing alpha-beta TCR.

The source material was CD8+ T cells sorted from PBMCs, sampled about 13 days after vaccination. The sequence came from a man over 45 who received an inactivated influenza vaccine. J is TRBJ2-7 and V is TRBV10-3; tentatively, D is TRBD1 (6 bases). The CDR3 spells CAISDPGTLSYEQYF. In DNA form, the CDR3 reads TGTGCCATCAGTGACCCCGGGACACTATCCTACGAGCAGTACTTC.